One TCR beta chain is described in this entry. Its antigen is not known. These data come from a study of Ad26.COV2.S vaccination and SARS-CoV-2 variants. Study overall: Administration of Ad26.COV2.S was intramuscular, either once or twice 56 days apart. The study's findings and limits: Analytic work on TCR breadth and depth might have understated the full extent of total T cell responses. With respect to non-spike TCR breadth, vaccine and placebo recipients were similar.

Generated by immunoSEQ multiplex PCR, the TCRdb table keeps only in-frame clones and is missing some. The profile shows about 410,000 clones, 75% to 90% of them singletons. The CDR3 spans 15 residues. V lost 1 base and J lost 5, with 15 bases in between. From germline, CDR1 is MGHRA and CDR2 YSYEKL. Documented treatment: roughly 19 received Ad26.COV2.S at low or high dose, single or two shots; roughly five received placebo; per-sample allocation not given. The study sampled participants on day 63 after the first vaccine or placebo injection. This receptor was identified in a person aged 18-65 years who received the Ad26.COV2.S COVID-19 vaccine or a placebo. The sequences come from peripheral blood, collected in a trial of Ad26.COV2.S vaccine versus placebo. J is TRBJ2-7 and V is TRBV4-1; weak D call: TRBD1 (6 bases). The CDR3 region has the DNA TGCGCCAGCAGCCAAGTGGGCAGGGGACCAGACGAGCAGTACTTC. The encoded protein is CASSQVGRGPDEQYF.